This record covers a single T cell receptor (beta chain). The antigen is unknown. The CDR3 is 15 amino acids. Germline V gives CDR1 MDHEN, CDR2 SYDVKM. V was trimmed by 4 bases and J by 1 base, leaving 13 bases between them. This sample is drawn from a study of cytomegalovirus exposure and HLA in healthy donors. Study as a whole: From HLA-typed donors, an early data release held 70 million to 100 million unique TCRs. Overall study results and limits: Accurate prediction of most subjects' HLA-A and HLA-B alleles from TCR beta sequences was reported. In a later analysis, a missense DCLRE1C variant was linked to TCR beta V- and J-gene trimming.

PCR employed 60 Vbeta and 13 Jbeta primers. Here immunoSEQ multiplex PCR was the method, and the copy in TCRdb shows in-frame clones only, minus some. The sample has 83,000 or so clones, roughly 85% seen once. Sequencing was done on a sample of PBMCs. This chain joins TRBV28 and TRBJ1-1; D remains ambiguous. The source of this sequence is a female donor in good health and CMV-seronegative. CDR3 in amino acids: CASSSVGRGNTEAFF. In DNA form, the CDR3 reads TGTGCCAGCAGTTCCGTTGGCAGAGGGAACACTGAAGCTTTCTTT.